This record concerns one T cell receptor (beta chain) sequence. Its specificity is unknown. The record originates from a study of shared clonotypes between healthy human individuals. Study outcomes and limitations: Sampling included only blood; tissue repertoires likely differ. Rarefaction analysis demonstrated incomplete sorted-subset sequencing notwithstanding large depth. Naive subsets typically showed greater estimated richness than memory subsets.

Naive CD8 cells lacked CD45RO, underwent positive selection for CCR7 and left out terminally differentiated effector memory CD45RA+ cells. Each of the donors was a healthy adult who was HIV-negative and had not had a recent acute infection or vaccination. Clones were read by immunoSEQ multiplex PCR, and TCRdb kept only the in-frame ones, dropping some. The table records roughly 590,000 clones, 95% of them present only once. Trimming cost V 4 bases and J 5 bases; bases outside gene matches: 14. This CDR3 contains 17 residues. CDR1 SGHTA and CDR2 FQGNSA come from the germline V gene. V gene TRBV7-2 combines with J gene TRBJ2-3; 8 bases are shared with TRBD2. The TCR originated in a woman in her 30s in good health. Sequencing was done on a sample of naive CD8+ T cells sorted from blood. The CDR3 DNA reads as TGTGCCAGCAGCTCCCAGCGGGAGACAAGGGGTGGAGATACGCAGTATTTT. It encodes CASSSQRETRGGDTQYF.